This TCR beta chain was recorded in a study of T cell responses to AZD1222 COVID-19 vaccine. Germline trimming cut 2 bases from V and 9 bases from J; bases unmatched to any gene: 5. The CDR3 is made up of 15 amino acids. Per germline, CDR1 SGHTA and CDR2 FQGTGA. TCRdb keeps only in-frame clones here, not all; method: immunoSEQ multiplex PCR. Among 75,000 to 95,000 clones, 88% were seen once, and the ten largest hold less than 12%. This clone qualifies as medium-sized. The source of this sequence is an adult who received the MenACWY meningococcal vaccine as a control. Specimen: peripheral blood, collected 28 days after the second dose of the MenACWY control vaccine. This rearrangement joins TRBV7-3 to TRBJ2-1; 12 nucleotides align to TRBD2. CDR3 protein: CASSLLAGGPGEQFF. The DNA of the CDR3 is TGTGCCAGCAGCTTACTAGCGGGGGGGCCGGGTGAGCAGTTCTTC.